A selection of T cell receptor beta chains follows, all from one sample in a study of regulatory T cells in long-lasting Graves disease. TCRdb reprocessed the multiplex PCR reads via MiXCR and lists one record per CDR3 protein. The sample shows some 500,000 distinct CDR3 sequences, approximately 12% of them seen only once. The sample was also linked to a second study, of T cells in Graves' hyperthyroidism and ophthalmopathy.

The starting material was peripheral blood mononuclear cells (PBMCs), obtained at new diagnosis, from a patient treated with antithyroid drugs. These receptors originate from a young man with Graves disease. The conserved cysteine and the conserved F or W are not part of the CDR3 here. Fields, in order: V gene, J gene, CDR3 protein.

TRBV6-1	TRBJ1-1	ASGRGGNEAF
TRBV27	TRBJ1-5	ASSPMWGGNQPQH
TRBV10-2	TRBJ2-1	ASSVDLNEQF
TRBV10-3	TRBJ2-7	AISGGREVTYEQY
TRBV7-2	TRBJ2-4	ASRKDGVNIQY
TRBV7-8	TRBJ2-1	ASSYRTSGSGNEQF
TRBV3-1	.	ARSRTSGLYNEQF
TRBV5-1	TRBJ2-2	ASGLTGVGTGELF
TRBV12-3/TRBV12-4	TRBJ1-2	ASSENGADYGYT
TRBV7-2	TRBJ2-2	ASSPTLGVGGELF
TRBV18	TRBJ1-5	ASSVGPGDQPQH
TRBV11-2	TRBJ2-2	ASSRVAGGLTGELF
TRBV5-1	TRBJ2-5	ASSLALKLRSPETQY
TRBV27	TRBJ2-2	ASSLAIANTGELF
TRBV15	TRBJ2-7	ATSRDRDTPYEQY
TRBV20-1	TRBJ1-2	SAIPGTGNYGYT
TRBV20-1	TRBJ2-7	SARADPTREGYEQY
TRBV20-1	TRBJ1-5	SALTHYSNQPQH
TRBV20-1	TRBJ2-4	SASVGFGNIQY
TRBV3-1	TRBJ2-3	ASSQILGQGPDTQY
TRBV27	TRBJ1-4	ASSAPQSGNEKLF
TRBV4-1	TRBJ2-2	ASSQEPSNTGELF
TRBV29-1	TRBJ2-3	SVEGIEGWADTQY
TRBV3-1	TRBJ2-7	ASSLLLGEQY
TRBV6-5	TRBJ1-1	ASSYLDIPNTEAF
TRBV12-3/TRBV12-4	TRBJ1-4	ASSLEQAKGEKLF
TRBV19	TRBJ2-1	ASSLMDEQF
TRBV12-3/TRBV12-4	TRBJ1-2	ASSGVGGAYGYT
TRBV7-2	TRBJ1-6	ASSHYNSPLH
TRBV12-3/TRBV12-4	TRBJ2-5	TSREVYQETQY
TRBV29-1	TRBJ2-7	SVRRGYYEQY
TRBV4-1	TRBJ2-1	ASSPTRGGRYNEQF
TRBV24-1	TRBJ1-2	ATSDLGGYT
TRBV20-1	TRBJ2-1	SAPTSGMRNEQF
TRBV6-2/TRBV6-3	TRBJ2-2	ASSSHRESGELF
TRBV5-1	TRBJ1-2	ASSSDGSKGYT
TRBV7-8	TRBJ1-2	ASSSLPGQGYGYT
TRBV10-2	TRBJ1-1	ASTGDRDAEAF
TRBV30	TRBJ1-2	AWRGTDRGYGYT
TRBV5-1	TRBJ1-5	ASSPTVGGGNQPQH
TRBV7-9	TRBJ1-4	ASSPVVLRTTNEKLF
TRBV7-9	TRBJ2-1	ASSFFTNNEQF
TRBV29-1	TRBJ2-5	SGRQGETQY
TRBV12-3/TRBV12-4	TRBJ1-5	ASSWQRSNQPQH
TRBV5-6	TRBJ1-1	ASSLSRGSTEAF
TRBV30	TRBJ2-3	AWEAFSTDTQY
TRBV28	TRBJ2-5	ASSPPVSNQETQY
TRBV25-1	TRBJ2-2	ASRTENTGELF
TRBV2	TRBJ1-6	ASNDRDSPLH
TRBV4-1	TRBJ2-4	ASSHPGLQLAKNIQY
TRBV18	.	TSSPRLAGAPETQY
TRBV5-1	TRBJ2-2	ASRDGTGELF
TRBV20-1	TRBJ2-6	SASSGANVLT